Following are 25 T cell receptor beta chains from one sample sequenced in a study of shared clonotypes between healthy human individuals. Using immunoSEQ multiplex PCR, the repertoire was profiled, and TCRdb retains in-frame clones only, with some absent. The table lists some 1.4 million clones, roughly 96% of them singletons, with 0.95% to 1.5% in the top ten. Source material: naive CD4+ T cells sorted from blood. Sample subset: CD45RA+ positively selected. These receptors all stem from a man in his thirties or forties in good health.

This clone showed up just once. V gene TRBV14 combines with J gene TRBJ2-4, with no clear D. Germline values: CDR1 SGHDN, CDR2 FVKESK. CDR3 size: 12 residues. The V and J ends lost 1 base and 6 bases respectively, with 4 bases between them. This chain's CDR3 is CASSQVRNIQYF. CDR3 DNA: TGTGCCAGCAGCCAAGTCCGAAACATTCAGTACTTC.

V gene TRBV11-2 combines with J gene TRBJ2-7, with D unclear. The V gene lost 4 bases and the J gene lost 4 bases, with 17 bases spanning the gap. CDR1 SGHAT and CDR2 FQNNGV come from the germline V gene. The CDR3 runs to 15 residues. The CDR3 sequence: CASSSPLLGLYEQYF. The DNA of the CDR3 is TGTGCCAGCAGCTCTCCCTTGTTAGGGCTGTACGAGCAGTACTTC.

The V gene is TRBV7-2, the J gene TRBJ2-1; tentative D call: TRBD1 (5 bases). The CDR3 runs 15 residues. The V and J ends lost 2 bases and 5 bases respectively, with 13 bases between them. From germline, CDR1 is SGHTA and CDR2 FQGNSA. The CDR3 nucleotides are TGTGCCAGCAGCTTAACGAGAAAGACAGACAATGAGCAGTTCTTC. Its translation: CASSLTRKTDNEQFF.

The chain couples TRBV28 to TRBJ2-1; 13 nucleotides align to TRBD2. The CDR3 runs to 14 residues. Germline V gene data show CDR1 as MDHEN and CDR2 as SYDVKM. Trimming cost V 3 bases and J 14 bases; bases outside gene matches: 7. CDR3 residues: CASSFPGTSGKEFF. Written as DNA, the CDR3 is TGTGCCAGCAGTTTCCCCGGGACTAGCGGGAAAGAGTTCTTC.

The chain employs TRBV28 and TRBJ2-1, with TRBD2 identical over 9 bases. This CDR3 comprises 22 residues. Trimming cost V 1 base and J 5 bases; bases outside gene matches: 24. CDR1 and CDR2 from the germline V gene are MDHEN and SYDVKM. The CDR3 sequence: CASSLYVVAGARRGRWDNEQFF. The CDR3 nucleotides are TGTGCCAGCAGTTTATATGTAGTAGCGGGAGCTAGAAGGGGCAGATGGGACAATGAGCAGTTCTTC.

The CDR3 bases are TGTGCCAGCAGCTTAACGGGACAGGGGAACACTGAAGCTTTCTTT. This sequence encodes CASSLTGQGNTEAFF. The chain combines TRBV5-6 with TRBJ1-1; 9 bases map to TRBD1. The CDR3 covers 15 residues. The ends lost 2 bases at V and 1 base at J; junction bases unmatched: 3. Germline CDR1 is SGHDT and CDR2 is YYEEEE.

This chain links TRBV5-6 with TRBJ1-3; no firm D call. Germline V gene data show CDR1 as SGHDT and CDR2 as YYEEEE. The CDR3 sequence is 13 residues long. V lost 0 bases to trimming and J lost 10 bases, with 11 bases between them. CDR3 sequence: CASSLGPRVTIYF. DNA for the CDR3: TGTGCCAGCAGCTTGGGACCTCGGGTTACCATATATTTT.

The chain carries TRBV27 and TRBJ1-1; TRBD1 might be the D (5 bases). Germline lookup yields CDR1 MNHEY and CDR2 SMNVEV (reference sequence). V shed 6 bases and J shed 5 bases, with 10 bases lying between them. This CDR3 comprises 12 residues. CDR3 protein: CASRGVRTEAFF. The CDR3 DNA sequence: TGTGCCAGCAGAGGGGTACGTACTGAAGCTTTCTTT.

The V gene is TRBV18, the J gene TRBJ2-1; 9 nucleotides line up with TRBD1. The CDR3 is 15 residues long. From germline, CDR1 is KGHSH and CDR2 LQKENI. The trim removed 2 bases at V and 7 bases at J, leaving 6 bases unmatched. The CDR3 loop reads CASSPWTGESNEQFF. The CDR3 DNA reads TGTGCCAGCTCACCATGGACAGGGGAATCTAATGAGCAGTTCTTC.

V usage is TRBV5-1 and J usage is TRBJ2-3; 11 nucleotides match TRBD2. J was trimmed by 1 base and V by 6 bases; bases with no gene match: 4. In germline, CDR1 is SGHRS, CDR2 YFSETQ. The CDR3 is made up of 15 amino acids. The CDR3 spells CASTLAGGGTDTQYF. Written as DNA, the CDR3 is TGCGCCAGCACGCTAGCGGGAGGCGGCACAGATACGCAGTATTTT.

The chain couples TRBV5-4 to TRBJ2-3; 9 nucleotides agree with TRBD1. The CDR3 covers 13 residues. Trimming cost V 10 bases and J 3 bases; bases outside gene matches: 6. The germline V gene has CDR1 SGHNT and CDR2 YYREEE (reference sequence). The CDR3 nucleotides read TGTGCCGGAGGGGACAGGGTTACAGATACGCAGTATTTT. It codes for CAGGDRVTDTQYF.

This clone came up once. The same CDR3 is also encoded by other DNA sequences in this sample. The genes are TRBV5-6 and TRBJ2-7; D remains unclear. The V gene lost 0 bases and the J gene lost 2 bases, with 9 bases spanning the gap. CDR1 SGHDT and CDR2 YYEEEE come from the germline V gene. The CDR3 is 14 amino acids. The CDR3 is CASSLGPSAYEQYF. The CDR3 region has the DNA TGTGCCAGCAGCTTGGGACCCAGCGCCTACGAGCAGTACTTC.

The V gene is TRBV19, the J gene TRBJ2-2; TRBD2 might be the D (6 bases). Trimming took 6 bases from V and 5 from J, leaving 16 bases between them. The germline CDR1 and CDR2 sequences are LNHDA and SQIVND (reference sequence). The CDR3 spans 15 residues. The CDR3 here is CASSTGTETTGELFF. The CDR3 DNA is TGTGCCAGTAGCACCGGGACTGAGACTACCGGGGAGCTGTTTTTT.

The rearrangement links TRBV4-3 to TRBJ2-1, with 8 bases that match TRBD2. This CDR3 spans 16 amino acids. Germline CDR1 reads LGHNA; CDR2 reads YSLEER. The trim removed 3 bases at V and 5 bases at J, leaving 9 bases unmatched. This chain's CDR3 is CASSQTGRATNNEQFF. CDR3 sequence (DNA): TGCGCCAGCAGCCAGACCGGGAGGGCAACAAACAATGAGCAGTTCTTC.

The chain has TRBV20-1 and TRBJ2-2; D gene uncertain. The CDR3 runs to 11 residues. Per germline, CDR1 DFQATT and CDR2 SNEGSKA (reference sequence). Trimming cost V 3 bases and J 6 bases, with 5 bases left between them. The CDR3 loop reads CSASPPGELFF. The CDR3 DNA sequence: TGCAGTGCTAGCCCCCCCGGGGAGCTGTTTTTT.

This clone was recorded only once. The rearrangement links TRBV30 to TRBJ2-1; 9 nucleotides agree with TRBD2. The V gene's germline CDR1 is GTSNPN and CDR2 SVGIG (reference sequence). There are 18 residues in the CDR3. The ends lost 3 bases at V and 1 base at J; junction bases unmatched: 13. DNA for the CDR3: TGTGCCTGGAGGGATGCGGGAGGGCCGGGCTTGTCCTACAATGAGCAGTTCTTC. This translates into CAWRDAGGPGLSYNEQFF.

This CDR3 is CASSHPGTSGRTSHYNEQFF. DNA for the CDR3: TGCGCCAGCAGCCACCCTGGGACTAGCGGGAGGACAAGCCACTACAATGAGCAGTTCTTC. The chain uses TRBV4-3 and TRBJ2-1; the match to TRBD2 covers 15 bases. V shed 3 bases, J shed 3 bases, and the junction held 12 bases outside the gene matches. The germline V gene has CDR1 LGHNA and CDR2 YSLEER. This CDR3 is 20 amino acids long.

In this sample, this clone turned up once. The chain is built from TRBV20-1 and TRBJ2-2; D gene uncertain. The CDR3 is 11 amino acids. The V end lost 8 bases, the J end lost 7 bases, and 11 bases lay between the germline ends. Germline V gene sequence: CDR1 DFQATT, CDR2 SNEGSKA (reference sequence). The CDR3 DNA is TGCAGTACTTGGAACGGCGGGGAGCTGTTTTTT. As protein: CSTWNGGELFF.

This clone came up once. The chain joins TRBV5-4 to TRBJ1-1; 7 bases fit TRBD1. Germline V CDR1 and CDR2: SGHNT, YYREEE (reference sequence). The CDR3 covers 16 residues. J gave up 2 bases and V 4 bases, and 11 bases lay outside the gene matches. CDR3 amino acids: CASSPNPTGPNTEAFF. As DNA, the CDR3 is TGTGCCAGCAGCCCGAACCCGACAGGGCCCAACACTGAAGCTTTCTTT.

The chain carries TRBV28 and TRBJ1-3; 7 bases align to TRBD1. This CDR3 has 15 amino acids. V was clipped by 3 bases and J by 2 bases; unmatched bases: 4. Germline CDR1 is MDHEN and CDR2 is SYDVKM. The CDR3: CASSFYTGAGNTIYF. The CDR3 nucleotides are TGTGCCAGCAGTTTCTACACAGGGGCTGGAAACACCATATATTTT.

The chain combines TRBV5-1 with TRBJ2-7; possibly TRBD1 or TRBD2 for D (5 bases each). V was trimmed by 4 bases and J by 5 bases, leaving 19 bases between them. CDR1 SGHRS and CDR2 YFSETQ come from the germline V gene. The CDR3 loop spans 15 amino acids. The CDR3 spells CASSRTGTQRDEQYF. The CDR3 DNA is TGCGCCAGCAGCCGAACCGGGACGCAGAGGGACGAGCAGTACTTC.

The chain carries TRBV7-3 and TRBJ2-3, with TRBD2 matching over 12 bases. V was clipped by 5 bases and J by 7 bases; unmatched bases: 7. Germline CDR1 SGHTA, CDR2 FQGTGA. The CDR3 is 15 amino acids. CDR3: CASSLLAGGPNTQYF. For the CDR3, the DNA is TGTGCCAGCAGCCTTCTAGCGGGAGGGCCGAATACGCAGTATTTT.

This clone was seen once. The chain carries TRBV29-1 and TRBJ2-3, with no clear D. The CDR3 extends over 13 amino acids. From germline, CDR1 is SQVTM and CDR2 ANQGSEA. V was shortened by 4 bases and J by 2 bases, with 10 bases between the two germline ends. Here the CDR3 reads CSVAWSITDTQYF. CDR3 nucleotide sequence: TGCAGCGTTGCCTGGAGTATCACAGATACGCAGTATTTT.

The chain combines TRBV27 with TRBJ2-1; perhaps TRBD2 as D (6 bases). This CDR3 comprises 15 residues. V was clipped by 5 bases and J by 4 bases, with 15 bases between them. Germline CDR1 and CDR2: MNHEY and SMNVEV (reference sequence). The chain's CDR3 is CASSLNLALYNEQFF. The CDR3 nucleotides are TGTGCCAGCAGTCTCAATCTAGCGCTTTACAATGAGCAGTTCTTC.

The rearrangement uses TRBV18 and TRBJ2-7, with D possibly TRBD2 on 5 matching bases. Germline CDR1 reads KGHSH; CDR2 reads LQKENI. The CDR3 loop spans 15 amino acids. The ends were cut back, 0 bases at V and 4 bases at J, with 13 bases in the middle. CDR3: CASSPPSPGSYEQYF. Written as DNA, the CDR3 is TGTGCCAGCTCACCACCCTCACCGGGATCGTACGAGCAGTACTTC.